This passage covers 16 T cell receptor beta chains from one sample sequenced in a study of T cells in Graves' hyperthyroidism and ophthalmopathy. Amplified TCR beta CDR3 regions came from RNA transcripts. The HTBI primer set served for first-round RT-PCR of the TCR CDR3. TCRdb reanalysed the multiplex PCR reads using MiXCR and keeps one entry per CDR3 protein. Seen here are about 720,000 distinct CDR3 sequences, roughly 17% observed once, and the top ten hold approximately 8.4%. Input material: blood. The source is a man aged 18 to 35 with Graves' hyperthyroidism.

The chain uses TRBV25-1 and TRBJ2-7; D unclear. The V end was cut by 6 bases, the J end by 2 bases, with 17 bases between. Germline CDR1 and CDR2: MGHDK and SYGVNS. This CDR3 contains 15 residues. In DNA, the CDR3 is TGTGCCAGCAGCGAACCGGCCTCAGGCCCCTACGAGCAGTACTTC. Translating gives CASSEPASGPYEQYF.

This chain connects TRBV6-2 or TRBV6-3 to TRBJ2-4; weak D call: TRBD1 (5 bases). CDR1 and CDR2 (germline): MNHEY, SVGEGT. The germline V and J ends were trimmed by 6 bases and 0 bases, with 18 bases remaining between them. The CDR3 length is 17 residues. The CDR3 sequence is CASRMDTDRRAKNIQYF. The CDR3 coding sequence is TGTGCCAGCAGAATGGACACCGATCGACGAGCCAAAAACATTCAGTACTTC.

V is TRBV14 and J is TRBJ1-1; no definite D call. The CDR3 loop spans 14 amino acids. Deletions cut 3 bases from V and 1 base from J, with 9 bases between. Germline V gene lookup returns CDR1 SGHDN and CDR2 FVKESK. DNA of the CDR3: TGTGCCAGCAGCCACGGACCGGCGAACACTGAAGCTTTCTTT. Amino acid sequence: CASSHGPANTEAFF.

This chain uses TRBV28 with TRBJ2-3; D remains ambiguous. The germline CDR1 and CDR2 sequences are MDHEN and SYDVKM. Trimming removed 6 bases from V and 1 base from J, with 11 bases in between. CDR3 size: 14 residues. CDR3 amino acids: CASRISSGTDTQYF. The CDR3 bases are TGTGCCAGCAGGATCTCTTCAGGCACAGATACGCAGTATTTT.

This chain joins TRBV7-3 and TRBJ2-7; TRBD2 is a possible D gene (5 bases). Trimming left V 4 bases short and J 3 bases short, with 19 bases between. The CDR3 consists of 16 residues. Per germline, CDR1 SGHTA and CDR2 FQGTGA. The CDR3 is CASSSKDRGKVYEQYF. CDR3 DNA: TGTGCCAGCAGCTCCAAAGACCGAGGGAAAGTCTACGAGCAGTACTTC.

The V and J genes are TRBV6-2 or TRBV6-3 and TRBJ2-7; D possibly corresponds to TRBD1 (7 bases). Trimming stripped 8 bases from V and 4 bases from J, with 12 bases between. There are 12 residues in the CDR3. Per the germline V gene, CDR1 is MNHEY and CDR2 is SVGEGT. The DNA of the CDR3 is TGTGCCAGCTGGCAGGGGGGATACGAGCAGTACTTC. It is translated as CASWQGGYEQYF.

The chain carries TRBV6-1 and TRBJ2-5, with 10 bases matching TRBD1. Germline trimming cut 7 bases from V and 5 bases from J; bases unmatched to any gene: 4. The V gene's germline CDR1 is MNHNS and CDR2 SASEGT. The CDR3 runs 13 residues. The CDR3 protein is CASMGDRGETQYF. In DNA form, the CDR3 reads TGTGCCAGCATGGGGGACAGGGGTGAGACCCAGTACTTC.

This clonotype has at least ten counts. This sequence joins TRBV30 and TRBJ2-7; D is possibly TRBD2 (5 bases). Trimming took off 4 bases at V and 0 bases at J, with 13 bases between the two ends. Germline V lookup: CDR1 GTSNPN, CDR2 SVGIG (reference sequence). The CDR3 is 14 residues long. The CDR3 DNA reads as TGTGCCTGGACCACGTTCCGGGGCTCCTACGAGCAGTACTTC. Translated: CAWTTFRGSYEQYF.

The sample holds many counts of this clonotype. The rearrangement joins TRBV2 to TRBJ2-7; TRBD1 agrees at 8 bases. Trimming at V came to 5 bases and at J to 5 bases, leaving 8 bases not matched to a gene. The CDR3 runs 14 residues. Germline V gene lookup returns CDR1 SNHLY and CDR2 FYNNEI. The CDR3 is CASSPTGVLNEQYF. CDR3 nucleotides: TGTGCCAGCAGTCCGACAGGGGTTCTGAACGAGCAGTACTTC.

This clonotype has a count of ten or more. The V call is TRBV2, the J call TRBJ2-4, with D possibly being TRBD1 (5 bases). Per germline, CDR1 SNHLY and CDR2 FYNNEI. The V gene lost 3 bases and the J gene lost 6 bases, with 12 bases spanning the gap. The CDR3 consists of 14 residues. CDR3 bases: TGTGCCAGCAGTGATCCAGGGTCCATAAACATTCAGTACTTC. This sequence encodes CASSDPGSINIQYF.

On this clonotype itself: This could be a read error, since a much larger clone is one nucleotide away. The chain joins TRBV12-3 or TRBV12-4 to TRBJ2-1, with 7 positions matching TRBD2. The J segment lost 1 base and the V segment lost 7 bases, leaving 4 bases of the junction unmatched. CDR3 length: 14 residues. The CDR3 here is CASKTSLSYNEQFF. DNA of the CDR3: TGTGCCAGCAAGACTAGCCTATCCTACAATGAGCAGTTCTTC.

This clonotype turned up a few times. This rearrangement joins TRBV12-3 or TRBV12-4 to TRBJ2-5; TRBD1 is a possible D gene (6 bases). This CDR3 region has 15 residues. Trimming removed 2 bases at V and 4 bases at J, with 14 bases between. The CDR3 DNA reads TGTGCCAGCAGTTTAATCCAGGGGCAGGGAGAGACCCAGTACTTC. Its protein is CASSLIQGQGETQYF.

This chain uses TRBV6-4 with TRBJ2-3, with 11 bases that match TRBD2. The CDR3 is 16 residues long. Unmatched junction bases numbered 1, after V lost 0 bases and J lost 2 bases. CDR1 MRHNA and CDR2 SNTAGT come from the germline V gene. The CDR3 is CASSDSTSGDTDTQYF. CDR3 nucleotides: TGTGCCAGCAGTGACTCGACTAGCGGGGACACAGATACGCAGTATTTT.

The chain recombines TRBV18 with TRBJ2-1; 9 bases match TRBD2. CDR1 and CDR2 from the germline V gene are KGHSH and LQKENI. The CDR3 is 19 residues long. J was trimmed by 1 base and V by 2 bases; bases with no gene match: 12. CDR3 sequence: CASSPDITTSGYSYNEQFF. The DNA for the CDR3 is TGTGCCAGCTCACCAGACATCACTACTAGCGGGTATTCCTACAATGAGCAGTTCTTC.

This clonotype has a single count. A much larger clonotype is one base distant, so this may be a read error. The rearrangement joins TRBV6-2 or TRBV6-3 to TRBJ2-1; a weak D match, TRBD1 (5 bases). Germline V gives CDR1 MNHEY, CDR2 SVGEGT. There are 14 residues in the CDR3. CDR3 sequence (DNA): TGTGCCAGCAGACCACCTCAGGGCTACAGTGAGCAGTTCTTC. Protein: CASRPPQGYSEQFF.

Concerning this clonotype itself: This may arise from a read error, as a much more abundant clone is one base away. The V and J genes are TRBV28 and TRBJ2-7; D might be TRBD1 or TRBD2, each matching 5 bases. The CDR3 has 15 amino acids. The germline V gene has CDR1 MDHEN and CDR2 SYDVKM. With 9 bases removed from V and 3 bases from J, the gap between germline ends came to 21 bases. DNA for the CDR3: TGTGCCAGTAAGGGGACGGATGTCCCAGGCTACGAGCAGTACTTC. It is translated as CASKGTDVPGYEQYF.